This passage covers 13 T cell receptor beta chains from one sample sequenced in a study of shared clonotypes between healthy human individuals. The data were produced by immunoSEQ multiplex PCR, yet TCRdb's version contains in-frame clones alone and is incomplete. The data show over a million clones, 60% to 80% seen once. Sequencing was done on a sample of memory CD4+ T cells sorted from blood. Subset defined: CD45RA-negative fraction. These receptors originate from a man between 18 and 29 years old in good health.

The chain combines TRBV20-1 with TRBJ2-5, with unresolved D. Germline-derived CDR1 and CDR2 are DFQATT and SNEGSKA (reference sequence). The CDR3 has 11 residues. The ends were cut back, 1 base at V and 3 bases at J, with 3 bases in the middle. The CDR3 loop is CSARAEETQYF. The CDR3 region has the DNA TGCAGTGCTAGAGCTGAAGAGACCCAGTACTTC.

As DNA, the CDR3 is TGTGCCAGCCGAAAGGGACAGACCTACGAGCAGTACTTC. Protein: CASRKGQTYEQYF. The V and J genes are TRBV6-5 and TRBJ2-7; TRBD1 matches 7 bases. The CDR3 length is 13 residues. Germline trimming cut 8 bases from V and 2 bases from J; bases unmatched to any gene: 6. Germline V gives CDR1 MNHEY, CDR2 SVGAGI.

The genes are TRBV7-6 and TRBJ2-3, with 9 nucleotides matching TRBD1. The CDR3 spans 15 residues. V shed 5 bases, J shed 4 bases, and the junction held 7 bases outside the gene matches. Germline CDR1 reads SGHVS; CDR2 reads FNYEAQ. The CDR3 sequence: CASSRYGQGSDTQYF. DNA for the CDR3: TGTGCCAGCAGCCGATATGGACAGGGGTCAGATACGCAGTATTTT. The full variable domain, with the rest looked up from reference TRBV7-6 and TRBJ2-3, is GAGVSQSPRYKVTKRGQDVALRCDPISGHVSLYWYRQALGQGPEFLTYFNYEAQQDKSGLPNDRFSAERPEGSISTLTIQRTEQRDSAMYRCASSRYGQGSDTQYFGPGTRLTVL.

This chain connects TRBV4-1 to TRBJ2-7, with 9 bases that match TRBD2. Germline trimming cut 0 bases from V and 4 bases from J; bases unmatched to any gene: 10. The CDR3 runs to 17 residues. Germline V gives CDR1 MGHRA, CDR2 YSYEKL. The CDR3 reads CASSQEWREGGVYEQYF. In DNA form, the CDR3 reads TGCGCCAGCAGCCAAGAGTGGCGGGAGGGTGGGGTTTACGAGCAGTACTTC.

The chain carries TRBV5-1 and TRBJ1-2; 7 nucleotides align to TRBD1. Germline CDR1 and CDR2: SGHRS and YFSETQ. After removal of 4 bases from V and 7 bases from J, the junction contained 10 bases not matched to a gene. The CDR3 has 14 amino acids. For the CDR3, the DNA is TGCGCCAGCAGCGAAGTAGAGGGGGCTTCTGGCTACACCTTC. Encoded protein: CASSEVEGASGYTF.

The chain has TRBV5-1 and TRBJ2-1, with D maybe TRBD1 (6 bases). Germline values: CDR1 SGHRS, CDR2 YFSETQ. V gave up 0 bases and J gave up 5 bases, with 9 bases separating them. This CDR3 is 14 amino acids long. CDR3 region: CASSLDGGNNEQFF. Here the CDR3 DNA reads TGCGCCAGCAGCTTGGATGGGGGCAACAATGAGCAGTTCTTC.

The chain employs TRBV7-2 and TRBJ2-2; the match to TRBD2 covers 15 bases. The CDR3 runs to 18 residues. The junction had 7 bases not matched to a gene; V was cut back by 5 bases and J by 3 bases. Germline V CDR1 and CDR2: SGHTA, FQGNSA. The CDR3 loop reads CASSPGTSGGRHTGELFF. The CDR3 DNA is TGTGCCAGCAGCCCCGGGACTAGCGGGGGGAGACACACCGGGGAGCTGTTTTTT.

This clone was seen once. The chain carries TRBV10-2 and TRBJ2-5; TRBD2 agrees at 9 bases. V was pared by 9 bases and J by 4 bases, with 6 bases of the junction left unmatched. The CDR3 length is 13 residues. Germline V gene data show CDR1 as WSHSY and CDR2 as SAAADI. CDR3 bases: TGCGCCAGTTCACTAGCGGGTCCAGAGACCCAGTACTTC. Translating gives CASSLAGPETQYF.

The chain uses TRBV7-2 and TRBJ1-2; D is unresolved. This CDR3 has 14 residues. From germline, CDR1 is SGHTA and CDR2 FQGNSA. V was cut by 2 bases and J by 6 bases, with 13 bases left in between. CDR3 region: CASSLYLGGDGYTF. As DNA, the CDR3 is TGTGCCAGCAGCTTATATTTGGGAGGAGATGGCTACACCTTC. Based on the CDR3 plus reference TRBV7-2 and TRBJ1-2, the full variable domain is GAGVSQSPSNKVTEKGKDVELRCDPISGHTALYWYRQSLGQGLEFLIYFQGNSAPDKSGLPSDRFSAERTGGSVSTLTIQRTQQEDSAVYLCASSLYLGGDGYTFGSGTRLTVV.

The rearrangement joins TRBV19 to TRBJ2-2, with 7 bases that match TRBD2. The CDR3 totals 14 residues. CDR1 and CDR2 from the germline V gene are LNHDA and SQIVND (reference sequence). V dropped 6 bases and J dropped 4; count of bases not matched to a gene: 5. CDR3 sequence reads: CASREGLFTGELFF. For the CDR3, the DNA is TGTGCCAGTAGGGAGGGACTATTCACCGGGGAGCTGTTTTTT.

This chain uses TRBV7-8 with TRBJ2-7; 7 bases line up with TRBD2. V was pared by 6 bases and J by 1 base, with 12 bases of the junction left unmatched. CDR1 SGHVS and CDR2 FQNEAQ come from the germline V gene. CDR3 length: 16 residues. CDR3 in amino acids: CASSPTTSASSYEQYF. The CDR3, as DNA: TGTGCCAGCAGTCCGACCACTAGCGCCTCATCCTACGAGCAGTACTTC.

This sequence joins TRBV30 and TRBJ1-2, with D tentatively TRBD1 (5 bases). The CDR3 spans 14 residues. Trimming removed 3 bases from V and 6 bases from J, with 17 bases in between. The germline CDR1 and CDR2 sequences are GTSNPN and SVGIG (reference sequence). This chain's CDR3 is CAWSVSDWGHGYTF. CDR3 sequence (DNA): TGTGCCTGGAGCGTCAGCGATTGGGGACATGGCTACACCTTC.

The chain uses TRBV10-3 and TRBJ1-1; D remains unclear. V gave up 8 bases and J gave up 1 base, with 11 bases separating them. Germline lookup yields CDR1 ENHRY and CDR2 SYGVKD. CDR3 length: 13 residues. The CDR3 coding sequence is TGTGCCATCCAGTCGGCGGGGAACACTGAAGCTTTCTTT. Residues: CAIQSAGNTEAFF.